What follows is one TCR beta chain and its context. No cognate antigen has been identified for it. There are no base qualities to consult, and no much larger clone falls within one base. This sample is part of a study of shared T cell receptors in the human thymus (dated by TCRdb to the early 2020s). About the study as a whole: The study examined how self-reactive, shared T-cell receptor alpha chains are generated in the human thymus.

The method behind the library was the immunoSEQ multiplex PCR assay. TCRdb carries this immuneACCESS record with in-frame sequences only. Its versions omit some clonotypes, under half of them owing to an unresolved V gene in the studies checked, with the rest unexplained. The sample yields roughly 500,000 clones; 78% were counted once. The ten biggest clones cover about 0.014% of the sample. Another study also made use of these data, one on human thymus T cells. The second paper further reports: Immunologically healthy infants undergoing open corrective cardiac surgery for congenital heart defects in Finland were used as donors. Thymus tissue was obtained as surgical resects removed during corrective cardiac surgery. V and J gene segment usage appeared biased in both thymic and peripheral blood repertoires. The related research reported highly overlapping thymic TCR repertoires among unrelated individuals. The study described the TCR alpha and beta repertoires in about eight infant thymus samples and a few matching peripheral blood samples. Donor ages ranged from roughly 6 to 250 days, and the cohort comprised over 5 male and two female infants. Thymocytes were freed from the tissue by mechanical means and kept at -70 degrees C as pellets of about 9-30 million cells. Genomic DNA was extracted from frozen cell pellets with a QIAsymphony instrument. Using the immunoSEQ multiplex PCR assay, the TCRB and TCRAD loci were amplified from a standardized quantity of quality-controlled genomic DNA. Amplicons spanned the V(D)J region at a length sufficient to cover the CDR3 and identify V and J genes. Amplicon sequencing was performed on an Illumina platform through the commercial immunoSEQ service. Primer bias and sequencing errors were corrected as previously described, and TCRAD and TCRB were defined on the basis of the IMGT database. immunoSEQ Analyzer 3.0 and VDJTools were used for repertoire analysis, which covered basic statistics, V/J segment usage, diversity estimates, rarefaction and pairwise overlap. Chao1, ChaoE, Efron-Thisted, Shannon and inverse Simpson indices were used to estimate diversity, which was also estimated on datasets down-sampled to the smallest sample. For repertoire overlap, CDR3 nucleotide sequence, V gene and J gene had to match strictly, and clustering was done by Jaccard-based multidimensional scaling. On average, thymus samples gave about 810,000 unique TCRB clonotypes, whereas blood samples gave roughly 84,000.

Sequenced material: thymocytes. The TCR comes from a boy under two years old with a congenital heart defect. Donor details come from another sample of the same person, matched by shared clones.

The base sequence is TGTGCCAGCAGCCAAGTCCGACTAGCGGGCGATGACACAGATACGCAGTATTTT. It encodes CASSQVRLAGDDTDTQYF. The rearrangement joined TRBV4-2 to TRBJ2-3, with 10 middle bases fitting TRBD2. The CDR3 covers 18 residues, taking in both the cysteine and the phenylalanine. Of all the DNA, just the CDR3 is kept, 54 bases in frame from base 1. At the junction V is shortened by 1 base and J by 2 bases; bases outside the gene matches: 9. CDR1 and CDR2, per the germline V gene, are LGHNA and YNFKEQ.